Presented here are 7 T cell receptor beta chains from one specimen sequenced in a study of response to subunit inactivated influenza vaccine. Each CDR3 protein is one row after TCRdb ran MiXCR on the RT-PCR reads. The sample consists of 200,000 to 300,000 distinct CDR3 sequences, more than 10% of them appearing once. The material sequenced was non-naive T cells sorted from PBMCs, taken around 14 days before vaccination. These receptors were collected from a man aged 45-60 years who received an inactivated influenza vaccine.

The chain recombines TRBV5-5 with TRBJ2-2; D is ambiguous. This CDR3 comprises 14 residues. Germline V lookup: CDR1 SGHKS, CDR2 YYEKEE (reference sequence). With 2 bases removed from V and 2 bases from J, the gap between germline ends came to 7 bases. This CDR3 is CASSFTPNTGELFF. CDR3 sequence (DNA): TGTGCCAGCAGCTTCACTCCTAACACCGGGGAGCTGTTTTTT.

This clonotype was recorded a few times. The J gene is TRBJ2-3, the V gene TRBV20-1; 15 nucleotides align to TRBD2. Germline CDR1 reads DFQATT; CDR2 reads SNEGSKA (reference sequence). The CDR3 sequence is 17 residues long. V lost 5 bases and J lost 1; bases outside the gene matches: 7. CDR3 sequence reads: CSASRTSGRGGTDTQYF. Written as DNA, the CDR3 is TGCAGTGCTTCCCGGACTAGCGGGAGGGGGGGCACAGATACGCAGTATTTT.

The chain couples TRBV12-3 or TRBV12-4 to TRBJ2-7; 7 bases fit TRBD2. CDR3 size: 14 residues. The trim removed 8 bases at V and 0 bases at J, leaving 7 bases unmatched. The CDR3 here is CASQRGESSYEQYF. Here the CDR3 DNA reads TGTGCCAGCCAGCGGGGAGAATCCTCCTACGAGCAGTACTTC.

This chain uses TRBV28 with TRBJ2-1, with 8 bases aligning to TRBD2. The CDR3 extends over 15 amino acids. Germline CDR1 is MDHEN and CDR2 is SYDVKM. The V and J ends lost 6 bases and 0 bases, in that order; junction bases with no gene match: 4. As DNA, the CDR3 is TGTGCCAGCAGAAGACTAGCGAACTCCTACAATGAGCAGTTCTTC. It yields the protein CASRRLANSYNEQFF.

The J gene is TRBJ1-1, the V gene TRBV5-1, with D unresolved. V lost 4 bases and J 4 bases, leaving 17 bases between the germline ends. The CDR3 consists of 15 residues. Germline V lookup: CDR1 SGHRS, CDR2 YFSETQ. CDR3 DNA sequence: TGCGCCAGCAGCCCCGGCGGGGTTTTGATCACTGAAGCTTTCTTT. This codes for CASSPGGVLITEAFF. The variable domain in full, completed from reference TRBV5-1 and TRBJ1-1, reads KAGVTQTPRYLIKTRGQQVTLSCSPISGHRSVSWYQQTPGQGLQFLFEYFSETQRNKGNFPGRFSGRQFSNSRSEMNVSTLELGDSALYLCASSPGGVLITEAFFGQGTRLTVV.

The table lists this clonotype with many counts. V gene TRBV5-6 combines with J gene TRBJ2-3; unclear D gene. The V end lost 4 bases, the J end lost 3 bases, and 3 bases lay between the germline ends. This CDR3 is 11 amino acids long. Looked up from germline, CDR1 is SGHDT and CDR2 is YYEEEE. CDR3 nucleotide sequence: TGTGCCAGCAGCGTGACAGATACGCAGTATTTT. Translation gives CASSVTDTQYF.

The V gene is TRBV11-2, the J gene TRBJ2-1; D is perhaps TRBD2 (6 bases). Germline V lookup: CDR1 SGHAT, CDR2 FQNNGV. The CDR3 covers 14 residues. V dropped 0 bases and J dropped 6 bases, with 9 bases sitting between them. CDR3 sequence reads: CASSLEGLRNEQFF. The CDR3 DNA sequence: TGTGCCAGCAGCTTAGAGGGACTCCGCAATGAGCAGTTCTTC.